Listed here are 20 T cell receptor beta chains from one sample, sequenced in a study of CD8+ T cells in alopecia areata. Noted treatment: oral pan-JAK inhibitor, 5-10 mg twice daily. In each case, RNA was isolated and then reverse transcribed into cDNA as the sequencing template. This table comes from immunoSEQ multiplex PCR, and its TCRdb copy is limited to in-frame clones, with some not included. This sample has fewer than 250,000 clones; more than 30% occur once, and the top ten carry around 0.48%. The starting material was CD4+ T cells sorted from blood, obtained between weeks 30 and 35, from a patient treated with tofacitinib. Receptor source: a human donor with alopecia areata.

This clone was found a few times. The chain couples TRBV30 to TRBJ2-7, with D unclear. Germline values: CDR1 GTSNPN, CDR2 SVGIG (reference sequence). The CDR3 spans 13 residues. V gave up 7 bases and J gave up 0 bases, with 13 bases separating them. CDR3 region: CASLAESSYEQYF. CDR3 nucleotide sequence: TGTGCCTCCCTGGCGGAGAGCTCCTACGAGCAGTACTTC.

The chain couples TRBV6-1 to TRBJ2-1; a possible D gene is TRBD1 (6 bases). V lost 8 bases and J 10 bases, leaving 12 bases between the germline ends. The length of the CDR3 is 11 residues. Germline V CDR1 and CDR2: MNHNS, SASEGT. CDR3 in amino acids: CASGYRDEQFF. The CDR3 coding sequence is TGTGCCAGCGGATACAGGGACGAGCAGTTCTTC.

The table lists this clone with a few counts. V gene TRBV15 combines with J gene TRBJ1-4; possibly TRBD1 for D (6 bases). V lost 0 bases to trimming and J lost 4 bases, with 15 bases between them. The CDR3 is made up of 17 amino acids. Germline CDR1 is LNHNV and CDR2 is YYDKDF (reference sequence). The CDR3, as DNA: TGTGCCACCAGCAGAGATGGGGGCGGCGGAGATAATGAAAAACTGTTTTTT. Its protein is CATSRDGGGGDNEKLFF.

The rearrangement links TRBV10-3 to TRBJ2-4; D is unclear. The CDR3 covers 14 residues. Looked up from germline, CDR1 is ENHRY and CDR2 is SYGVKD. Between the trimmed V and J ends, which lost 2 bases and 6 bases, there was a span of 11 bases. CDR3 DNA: TGTGCCATCAGTGAGGGGGTAGTCTCAAACATTCAGTACTTC. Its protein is CAISEGVVSNIQYF.

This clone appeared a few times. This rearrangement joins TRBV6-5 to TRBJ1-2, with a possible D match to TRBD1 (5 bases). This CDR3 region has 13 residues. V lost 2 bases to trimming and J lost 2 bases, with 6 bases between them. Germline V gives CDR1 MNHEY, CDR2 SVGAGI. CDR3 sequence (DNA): TGTGCCAGCAGTTACGACAGAAACTATGGCTACACCTTC. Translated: CASSYDRNYGYTF.

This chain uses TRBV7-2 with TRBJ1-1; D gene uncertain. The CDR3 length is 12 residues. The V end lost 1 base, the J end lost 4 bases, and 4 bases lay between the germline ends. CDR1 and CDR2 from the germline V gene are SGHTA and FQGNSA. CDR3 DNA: TGTGCCAGCAGCTTAGGGATCACTGAAGCTTTCTTT. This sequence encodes CASSLGITEAFF.

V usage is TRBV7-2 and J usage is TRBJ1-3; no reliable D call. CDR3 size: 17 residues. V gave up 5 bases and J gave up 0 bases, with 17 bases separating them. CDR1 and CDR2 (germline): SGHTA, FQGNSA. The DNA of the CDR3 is TGTGCCAGCAGCCGGACCCCCGCGCCCTACTCTGGAAACACCATATATTTT. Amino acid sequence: CASSRTPAPYSGNTIYF.

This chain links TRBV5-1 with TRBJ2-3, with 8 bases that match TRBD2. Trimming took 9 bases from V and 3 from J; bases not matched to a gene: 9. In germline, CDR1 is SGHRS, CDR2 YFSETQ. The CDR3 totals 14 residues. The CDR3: CATAGGARTDTQYF. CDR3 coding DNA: TGCGCCACCGCCGGGGGGGCTCGGACAGATACGCAGTATTTT.

The CDR3 here is CASSWVEDQPQHF. The CDR3 DNA is TGCGCCAGCAGCTGGGTTGAAGATCAGCCCCAGCATTTT. The chain links TRBV4-1 to TRBJ1-5; no clear D. V lost 5 bases and J lost 5, with 10 bases in between. CDR3 size: 13 residues. The V gene's germline CDR1 is MGHRA and CDR2 YSYEKL.

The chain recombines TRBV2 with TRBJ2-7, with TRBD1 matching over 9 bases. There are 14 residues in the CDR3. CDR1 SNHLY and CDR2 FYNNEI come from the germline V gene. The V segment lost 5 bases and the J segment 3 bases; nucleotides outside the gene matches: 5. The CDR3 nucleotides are TGTGCCAGCAGTCCCGTGGGACAGGGCTACGAGCAGTACTTC. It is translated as CASSPVGQGYEQYF.

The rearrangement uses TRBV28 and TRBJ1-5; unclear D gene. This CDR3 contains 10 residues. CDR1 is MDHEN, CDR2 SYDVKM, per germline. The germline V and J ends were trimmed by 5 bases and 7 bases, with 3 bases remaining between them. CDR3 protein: CASSRQPQHF. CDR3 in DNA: TGTGCCAGCAGTCGCCAGCCCCAGCATTTT. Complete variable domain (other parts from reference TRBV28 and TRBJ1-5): DVKVTQSSRYLVKRTGEKVFLECVQDMDHENMFWYRQDPGLGLRLIYFSYDVKMKEKGDIPEGYSVSREKKERFSLILESASTNQTSMYLCASSRQPQHFGDGTRLSIL.

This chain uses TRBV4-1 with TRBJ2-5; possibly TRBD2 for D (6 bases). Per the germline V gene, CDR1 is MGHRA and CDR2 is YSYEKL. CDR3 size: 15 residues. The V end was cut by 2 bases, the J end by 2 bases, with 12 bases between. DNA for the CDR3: TGCGCCAGCAGCCAACGACTAGTTCAGCAAGAGACCCAGTACTTC. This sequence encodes CASSQRLVQQETQYF.

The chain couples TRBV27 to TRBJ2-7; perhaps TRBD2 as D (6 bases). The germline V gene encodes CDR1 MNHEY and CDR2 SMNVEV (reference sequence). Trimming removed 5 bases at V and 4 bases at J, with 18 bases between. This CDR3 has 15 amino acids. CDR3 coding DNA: TGTGCCAGCAGTCTCCGAGGTAGCGGCCATTACGAGCAGTACTTC. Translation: CASSLRGSGHYEQYF.

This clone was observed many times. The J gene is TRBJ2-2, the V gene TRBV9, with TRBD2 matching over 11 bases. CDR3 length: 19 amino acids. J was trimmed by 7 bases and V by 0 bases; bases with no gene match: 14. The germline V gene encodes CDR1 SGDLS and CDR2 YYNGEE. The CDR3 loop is CASSVAPGPLAGAVGELFF. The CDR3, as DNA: TGTGCCAGCAGCGTAGCCCCAGGGCCACTAGCGGGAGCAGTCGGGGAGCTGTTTTTT.

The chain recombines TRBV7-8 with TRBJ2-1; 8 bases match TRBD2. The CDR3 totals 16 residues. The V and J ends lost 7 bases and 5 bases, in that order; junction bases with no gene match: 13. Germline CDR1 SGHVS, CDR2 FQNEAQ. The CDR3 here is CASTPRDGRAHNEQFF. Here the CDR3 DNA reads TGTGCCAGCACCCCACGCGACGGGAGGGCCCACAATGAGCAGTTCTTC.

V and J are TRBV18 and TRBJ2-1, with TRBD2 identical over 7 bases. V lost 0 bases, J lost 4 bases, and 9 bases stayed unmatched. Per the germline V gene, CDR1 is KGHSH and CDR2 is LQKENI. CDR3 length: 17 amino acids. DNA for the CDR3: TGTGCCAGCTCACCACCCTCGACGGGAGGCCCTTACAATGAGCAGTTCTTC. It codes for CASSPPSTGGPYNEQFF.

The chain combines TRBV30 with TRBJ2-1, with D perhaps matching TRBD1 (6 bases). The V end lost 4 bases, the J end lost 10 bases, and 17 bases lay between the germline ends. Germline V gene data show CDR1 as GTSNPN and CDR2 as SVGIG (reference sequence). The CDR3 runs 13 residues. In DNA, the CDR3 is TGTGCCTGGACAATAATTGGGGGCGCAGAGCAGTTCTTC. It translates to CAWTIIGGAEQFF.

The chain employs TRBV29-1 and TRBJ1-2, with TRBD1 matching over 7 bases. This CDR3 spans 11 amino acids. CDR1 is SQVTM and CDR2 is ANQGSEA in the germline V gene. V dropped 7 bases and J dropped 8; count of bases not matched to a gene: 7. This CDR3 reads CSATGNQGYTF. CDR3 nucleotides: TGCAGCGCGACAGGGAATCAAGGCTACACCTTC.

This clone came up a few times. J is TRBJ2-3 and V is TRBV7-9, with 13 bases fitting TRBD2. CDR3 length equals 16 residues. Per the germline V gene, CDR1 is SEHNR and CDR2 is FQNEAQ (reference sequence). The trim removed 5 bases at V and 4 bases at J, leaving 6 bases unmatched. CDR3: CASSQRTSGRPDTQYF. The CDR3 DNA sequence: TGTGCCAGCAGCCAGAGGACTAGCGGGAGACCAGATACGCAGTATTTT.

DNA of the CDR3: TGCGCCAGCAGCCAAGACCAGGCGGATTGGCCCCAGCATTTT. This gives the protein CASSQDQADWPQHF. The chain employs TRBV4-1 and TRBJ1-5; D is unclear. Per the germline V gene, CDR1 is MGHRA and CDR2 is YSYEKL. The CDR3 runs to 14 residues. V shed 0 bases and J shed 9 bases, with 12 bases lying between them.